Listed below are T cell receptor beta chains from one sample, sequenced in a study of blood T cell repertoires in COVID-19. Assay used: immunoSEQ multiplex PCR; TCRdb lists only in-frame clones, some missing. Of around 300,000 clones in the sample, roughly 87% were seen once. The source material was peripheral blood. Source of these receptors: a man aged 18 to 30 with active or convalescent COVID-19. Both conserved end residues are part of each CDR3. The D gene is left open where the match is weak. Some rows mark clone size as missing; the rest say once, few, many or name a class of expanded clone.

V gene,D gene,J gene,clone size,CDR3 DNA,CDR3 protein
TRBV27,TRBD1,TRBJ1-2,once,TGTGCCAGTAGGCCCAGGGGGCCCTATGGCTACACCTTC,CASRPRGPYGYTF
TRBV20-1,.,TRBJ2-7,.,TGCAGTGCTGGCCAGGGAAGCGAGCAGTGCTTC,CSAGQGSEQCF
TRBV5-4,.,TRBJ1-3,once,TGTGCCAGCAGCGCGGGGGGGAACTCTGGAAACACCATATATTTT,CASSAGGNSGNTIYF
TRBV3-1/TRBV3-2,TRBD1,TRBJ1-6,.,TGTGCCAGCAGCCAAGAAGGGACAGGGGGCAACTCACCCCTCCACTTT,CASSQEGTGGNSPLHF
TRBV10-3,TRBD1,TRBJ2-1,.,TGTGCCAGCTCATCCGGGACAGGGCCCAATGAGCAGTTCTTC,CASSSGTGPNEQFF
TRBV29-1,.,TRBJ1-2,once,TGCAGCGTTCCTATTTGGGGGCCCCATGGGACCTATGGCTACACCTTC,CSVPIWGPHGTYGYTF
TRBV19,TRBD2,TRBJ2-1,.,TGTGCCAGTAGTATAGCCAGCGGGGGAAGGTCCTACAATGAGCAGTTCTTC,CASSIASGGRSYNEQFF
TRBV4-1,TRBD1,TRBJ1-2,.,TGCGCCAGCAGCCCGACAGGGGACGGGTATGGCTACACCTTC,CASSPTGDGYGYTF
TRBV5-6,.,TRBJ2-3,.,TGTGCCAGCAGCGCCGGGATCTCCGCGGATACGCAGTATTTT,CASSAGISADTQYF
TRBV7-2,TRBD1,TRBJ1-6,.,TGTGCCAGCAGCTTAGATACAGGGGCTGGTGTACCCCTCCACTTT,CASSLDTGAGVPLHF